This T cell receptor beta chain was profiled in a study of T cell responses to AZD1222 COVID-19 vaccine. TCRdb keeps only in-frame clones here, not all; method: immunoSEQ multiplex PCR. The table shows around 100,000 clones, with about 90% occurring only once. In germline, CDR1 is WSHSY, CDR2 SAAADI. V lost 7 bases and J lost 15; bases outside the gene matches: 17. This CDR3 is 14 amino acids long. This TCR came from an adult who received the AZD1222 COVID-19 vaccine. The specimen was peripheral blood, collected 28 days after the second AZD1222 dose. The gene calls are TRBV10-2 and TRBJ2-1; TRBD2 matches at 8 bases. The CDR3 DNA sequence: TGCGCCAGCACTGGAGGTAGCGGGGCCCCGGTGGGGTTCTTC. This translates into CASTGGSGAPVGFF.